One sample yielded the 16 T cell receptor beta chains listed below, sequenced in a study of T-cell memory formation after mild COVID-19. TCRdb passed the 5' RACE reads through MiXCR, listing each CDR3 protein once. The sample has roughly 350,000 distinct CDR3 sequences, roughly 21% seen once; the top ten hold around 13%. The specimen sequenced was PBMCs or a T cell subset sorted from them (not recorded which). These receptors all come from an adult woman who had mild COVID-19 (a few samples of this study predate the infection). Cell type and time point are not known.

The chain combines TRBV11-2 with TRBJ2-1; 15 nucleotides match TRBD2. Germline CDR1 reads SGHAT; CDR2 reads FQNNGV. V trimming: 5 bases; J trimming: 4 bases; junction bases outside the gene matches: 12. CDR3 length equals 19 residues. CDR3 DNA sequence: TGTGCCAGCAGCCCTGGGTGGACTAGCGGGGGGGCCGGTTACAATGAGCAGTTCTTC. Protein sequence: CASSPGWTSGGAGYNEQFF.

This clonotype was seen only a few times. The chain couples TRBV7-3 to TRBJ2-1; TRBD1 might be the D (6 bases). CDR1 is SGHTA and CDR2 is FQGTGA in the germline V gene. The CDR3 is made up of 14 amino acids. The ends were cut back, 3 bases at V and 6 bases at J, with 12 bases in the middle. CDR3 nucleotides: TGTGCCAGCAGCTTTCAGGGGCGTGGCAATGAGCAGTTCTTC. Its translation: CASSFQGRGNEQFF. The full variable domain, in which reference TRBV7-3 and TRBJ2-1 provide the parts outside the CDR3, is GAGVSQTPSNKVTEKGKYVELRCDPISGHTALYWYRQSLGQGPEFLIYFQGTGAADDSGLPNDRFFAVRPEGSVSTLKIQRTERGDSAVYLCASSFQGRGNEQFFGPGTRLTVL.

This clonotype has just a few counts. The rearrangement links TRBV2 to TRBJ1-5; D ambiguous. This CDR3 is built from 13 residues. Per the germline V gene, CDR1 is SNHLY and CDR2 is FYNNEI. The ends were cut back, 7 bases at V and 7 bases at J, with 14 bases in the middle. CDR3 loop: CASNGEGQQPQHF. CDR3 DNA sequence: TGTGCCAGCAACGGGGAAGGGCAGCAGCCCCAGCATTTT. Supplemented by reference TRBV2 and TRBJ1-5, the full variable domain reads EPEVTQTPSHQVTQMGQEVILRCVPISNHLYFYWYRQILGQKVEFLVSFYNNEISEKSEIFDDQFSVERPDGSNFTLKIRSTKLEDSAMYFCASNGEGQQPQHFGDGTRLSIL.

This clonotype was seen a handful of times. The CDR3 is CASSLGGAEEETQYF. As DNA, the CDR3 is TGTGCCAGCAGCTTAGGGGGTGCAGAGGAGGAGACCCAGTACTTC. This rearrangement joins TRBV7-2 to TRBJ2-5; D not resolved. The CDR3 length is 15 residues. From germline, CDR1 is SGHTA and CDR2 FQGNSA. V was clipped by 1 base and J by 5 bases, with 14 bases between them.

This clonotype appeared a few times. The chain joins TRBV19 to TRBJ2-2; TRBD2 aligns across 15 bases. CDR1 is LNHDA, CDR2 SQIVND, per germline (reference sequence). This CDR3 is 16 amino acids long. V lost 7 bases and J lost 6; bases outside the gene matches: 6. CDR3 region: CASTRGLAGGAGELFF. CDR3 bases: TGTGCCAGTACCCGGGGACTAGCGGGAGGTGCCGGGGAGCTGTTTTTT.

This clonotype was detected only a few times. In DNA, the CDR3 is TGTGCCAGCAGCGATGCCGGGACAGGCAATGAGCAGTACTTC. Translated, it gives CASSDAGTGNEQYF. V and J are TRBV9 and TRBJ2-7; TRBD1 matches 8 bases. This CDR3 is 14 amino acids long. Unmatched junction bases numbered 9, after V lost 3 bases and J lost 7 bases. Germline CDR1 and CDR2: SGDLS and YYNGEE.

This clonotype was detected a few times. The genes are TRBV29-1 and TRBJ1-1, with D maybe TRBD1 (6 bases). V was shortened by 4 bases and J by 4 bases, with 10 bases between the two germline ends. The length of the CDR3 is 12 residues. Germline CDR1 reads SQVTM; CDR2 reads ANQGSEA. The CDR3 here is CSVVGGATEAFF. CDR3 in DNA: TGCAGCGTTGTTGGGGGGGCCACTGAAGCTTTCTTT.

At least ten counts were recorded for this clonotype. V gene TRBV7-8 combines with J gene TRBJ2-1; D might be TRBD2 (5 bases). Trimming took 0 bases from V and 6 from J, leaving 6 bases between them. The CDR3 consists of 13 residues. The germline gives CDR1 SGHVS, CDR2 FQNEAQ. In DNA form, the CDR3 reads TGTGCCAGCAGCTTAGCCGGGGTCAATGAGCAGTTCTTC. Translation gives CASSLAGVNEQFF.

This clonotype was picked up many times. The J gene is TRBJ2-7, the V gene TRBV20-1, with D perhaps matching TRBD1 or TRBD2 (5 bases each). V lost 6 bases and J lost 6, with 15 bases in between. Germline CDR1 and CDR2: DFQATT and SNEGSKA (reference sequence). The CDR3 length is 12 residues. The CDR3 bases are TGCAGTGCGGACGTGAGGGGCATCGAGCAGTACTTC. It specifies CSADVRGIEQYF.

This clonotype was counted only a few times. This rearrangement joins TRBV7-2 to TRBJ2-2; D is perhaps TRBD2 (7 bases). Per the germline V gene, CDR1 is SGHTA and CDR2 is FQGNSA. This CDR3 is built from 16 residues. V dropped 8 bases and J dropped 5 bases, with 21 bases sitting between them. CDR3 sequence reads: CASGSERGGYTGELFF. CDR3 coding DNA: TGTGCCAGCGGGTCGGAGAGGGGGGGATATACCGGGGAGCTGTTTTTT.

The chain links TRBV4-1 to TRBJ1-2; TRBD1 matches 7 bases. Germline V gene sequence: CDR1 MGHRA, CDR2 YSYEKL. There are 17 residues in the CDR3. Germline trimming cut 3 bases from V and 3 bases from J; bases unmatched to any gene: 13. The CDR3 reads CASSHPQGDRRYYGYTF. In DNA, the CDR3 is TGCGCCAGCAGCCATCCCCAGGGGGACAGAAGATACTATGGCTACACCTTC.

The chain has TRBV24-1 and TRBJ2-7; 10 nucleotides agree with TRBD1. This CDR3 region has 16 residues. The trim removed 4 bases at V and 2 bases at J, leaving 7 bases unmatched. In germline, CDR1 is KGHDR, CDR2 SFDVKD. CDR3 sequence (DNA): TGTGCCACCAGTGACCGCACCGGGACAGGGGCCTACGAGCAGTACTTC. Amino acid sequence: CATSDRTGTGAYEQYF.

This chain joins TRBV2 and TRBJ2-7, with D perhaps TRBD2 (5 bases). Trimming pared 2 bases from V and 0 bases from J, leaving 14 bases between. Germline CDR1 and CDR2: SNHLY and FYNNEI. CDR3 length: 16 amino acids. This CDR3 reads CASSERGSGNSYEQYF. In DNA form, the CDR3 reads TGTGCCAGCAGTGAAAGAGGGAGCGGTAACTCCTACGAGCAGTACTTC.

The rearrangement uses TRBV5-1 and TRBJ1-3; D not certain. Trimming took off 0 bases at V and 0 bases at J, with 7 bases between the two ends. Germline CDR1 reads SGHRS; CDR2 reads YFSETQ. This CDR3 is built from 15 residues. The DNA for the CDR3 is TGCGCCAGCAGCTTGGACCAACTCTCTGGAAACACCATATATTTT. This gives the protein CASSLDQLSGNTIYF. Full variable domain (rest looked up from reference TRBV5-1 and TRBJ1-3): KAGVTQTPRYLIKTRGQQVTLSCSPISGHRSVSWYQQTPGQGLQFLFEYFSETQRNKGNFPGRFSGRQFSNSRSEMNVSTLELGDSALYLCASSLDQLSGNTIYFGEGSWLTVV.

The V call is TRBV27, the J call TRBJ2-1; no reliable D call. Germline V gene data show CDR1 as MNHEY and CDR2 as SMNVEV (reference sequence). The CDR3 is made up of 15 amino acids. Between the trimmed V and J ends, which lost 2 bases and 3 bases, there was a span of 11 bases. The CDR3 nucleotides are TGTGCCAGCAGTTTAGATTATTCGAACTACAATGAGCAGTTCTTC. Its protein is CASSLDYSNYNEQFF.

V and J are TRBV6-2 or TRBV6-3 and TRBJ2-5; TRBD2 matches at 8 bases. Losses at the gene ends were 6 bases for V and 5 bases for J; bases not matched to a gene: 5. The CDR3 contains 13 residues. In germline, CDR1 is MNHEY, CDR2 SVGEGT. This CDR3 reads CASRLAARETQYF. In DNA form, the CDR3 reads TGTGCCAGCAGACTAGCGGCCCGGGAGACCCAGTACTTC.